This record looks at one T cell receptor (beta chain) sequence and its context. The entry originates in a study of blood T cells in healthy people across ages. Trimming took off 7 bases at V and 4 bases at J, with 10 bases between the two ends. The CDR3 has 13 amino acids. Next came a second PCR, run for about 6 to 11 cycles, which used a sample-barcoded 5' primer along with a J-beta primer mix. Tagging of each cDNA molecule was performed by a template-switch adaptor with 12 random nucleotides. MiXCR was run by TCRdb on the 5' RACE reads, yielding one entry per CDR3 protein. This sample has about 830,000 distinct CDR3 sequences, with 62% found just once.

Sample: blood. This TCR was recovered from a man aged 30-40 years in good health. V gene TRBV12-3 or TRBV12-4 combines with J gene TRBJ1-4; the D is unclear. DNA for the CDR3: TGTGCCAGCACCGGCCATCTTAATGAAAAACTGTTTTTT. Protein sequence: CASTGHLNEKLFF.